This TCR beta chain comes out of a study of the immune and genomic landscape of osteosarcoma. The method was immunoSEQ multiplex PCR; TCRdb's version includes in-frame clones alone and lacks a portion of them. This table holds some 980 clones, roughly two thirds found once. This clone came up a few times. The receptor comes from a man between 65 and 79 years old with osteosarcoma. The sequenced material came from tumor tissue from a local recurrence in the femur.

The CDR3 DNA reads as TGTGCCAGCAGCTTGATGGAGACCCAGTACTTC. It translates to CASSLMETQYF. The chain links TRBV5-6 to TRBJ2-5; no reliable D call. This CDR3 has 11 amino acids. Looked up from germline, CDR1 is SGHDT and CDR2 is YYEEEE. The V and J ends lost 1 base and 5 bases respectively, with 3 bases between them.